In this sample, the clone carrying this T cell receptor beta chain is medium-sized (0.01 to 0.1%). Its specificity is unknown. This entry comes from a study of immune heterogeneity within non-small cell lung tumors. Study information: With respect to histology, the tumors encompassed several squamous cell carcinomas, around 11 non-squamous carcinomas and 1 not otherwise specified.

CDR3 of TCR beta was amplified by multiplex PCR that used 32 V and 13 J primers. MiXCR, applied by TCRdb to the multiplex PCR reads, yields one record per CDR3 protein. This table has about 5,700 distinct CDR3 sequences, 21% appearing once. TCRs were amplified from about 560 ng gDNA of bulk tumor per sample. From each primary tumor, several far-apart biopsies were obtained during surgery. Enrolled individuals presented with untreated, newly diagnosed non-small cell lung cancer and received curative surgery. This CDR3 has 16 residues. V lost 5 bases to trimming and J lost 5 bases; unmatched junction nucleotides: 6. Germline V lookup: CDR1 SGHTA, CDR2 FQGNSA. Study outcomes and limitations: Identical dominant CDR3 beta clonotypes recurred among a patient's tumor sites, alongside site-unique high-frequency clones. Individual patients largely had distinct high-frequency T-cell receptor beta clonotypes from one another. A moderate but significant correlation was observed between local T-cell clonality and local tumor mutational burden (R around 0.35).

Sample: lung tumor tissue. V and J are TRBV7-2 and TRBJ2-7, with 16 nucleotides matching TRBD2. The sequence came from a woman aged 55-70 years with non-small cell lung cancer. The CDR3 is CASSPLGLAGGNEQYF. The CDR3 bases are TGTGCCAGCAGCCCTTTGGGACTAGCGGGAGGGAACGAGCAGTACTTC.